This is a list of T cell receptor beta chains from one sample in a study of T cell responses to AZD1222 COVID-19 vaccine. The data were produced by immunoSEQ multiplex PCR, yet TCRdb's version contains in-frame clones alone and is incomplete. Of around 150,000 clones listed, less than 95% are singletons. Here the sequenced sample was peripheral blood, taken on day 0 of AZD1222 vaccination. The receptors stem from an adult in good health. Both conserved end residues are part of each CDR3. D genes are given only for firm matches. The size of a clone is reported for some rows only, either as once, few or many, or as a class for expanded clones.

j_call clone_size d_call v_call cdr3_aa
TRBJ2-3 . TRBD2 TRBV6-4 CASSSGGDTDTQYF
TRBJ1-1 . . TRBV30 CAWTSGGEAFF
TRBJ1-3 . TRBD1 TRBV6-1 CASWDSQTSGNTIYF
TRBJ1-2 . TRBD1 TRBV7-2 CASSDNRGLNYGYTF
TRBJ1-5 . . TRBV7-9 CAISLEGNQPQHF
TRBJ2-5 once . TRBV12-5 CASGLVMGVQETQYF
TRBJ2-7 . TRBD1 TRBV6-5 CASSYGGQGSYEQYF
TRBJ2-3 . TRBD2 TRBV27 CASSLWASGAIDTQYF
TRBJ1-5 . TRBD1 TRBV7-2 CASSKSSGTGFGSNQPQHF
TRBJ2-4 . . TRBV7-2 CASSLPRIPAAKNIQYF
TRBJ2-7 once . TRBV11-2 CASSLGPSYEQYF
TRBJ1-2 . TRBD1 TRBV28 CASRSGQSYGYTF
TRBJ2-7 . . TRBV5-5 CASSLGAGDYEQYF
TRBJ2-5 . TRBD1 TRBV28 CASSRPRTGQSETQYF
TRBJ2-7 . . TRBV4-3 CASNRPYEQYF
TRBJ2-3 . . TRBV19 CASNLEGGGGTDTQYF
TRBJ2-1 . . TRBV28 CANSGLSSYNEQFF
TRBJ1-6 . TRBD1 TRBV5-1 CASSGDRGNSPLHF
TRBJ2-5 . . TRBV7-9 CASSLALLTQYF
TRBJ1-1 . . TRBV18 CASSWGNTEAFF
TRBJ1-1 . TRBD1 TRBV28 CASSLDRAMNAEAFF
TRBJ1-2 . TRBD1 TRBV25-1 CASSDSGQSYGYTF
TRBJ2-7 . . TRBV11-2 CASSLDKQWGEQYF
TRBJ2-5 . . TRBV7-2 CASSDRPLAQYF
TRBJ1-6 . . TRBV9 CASSVVAGLNSPLHF
TRBJ2-7 . TRBD1 TRBV7-9 CASSSQGQGAEEQYF